These T cell receptor beta chains were read from a single sample in a study of T cells in Graves' hyperthyroidism and ophthalmopathy. Via MiXCR, TCRdb re-called the multiplex PCR reads, giving one row per CDR3 protein. The sample has some 770,000 distinct CDR3 sequences; around 17% are singletons. Sequencing was carried out using blood. The receptors originated from a man aged 18 to 30 with Graves' hyperthyroidism. CDR3s include the opening cysteine and the closing phenylalanine or tryptophan. Each record gives: CDR3 DNA, CDR3 protein, J gene, V gene, clone size, D gene. A D gene is named only where the DNA matches it firmly. Clone size appears in some rows only: once, few, many, or a class for an expanded clone.

TGTGCCAGCAGCTTAGGATTGCAATGGGATGGGCTTCAAGAGACCCAGTACTTC CASSLGLQWDGLQETQYF TRBJ2-5 TRBV13 NA NA
TGTGCCAGCAGCCTCTACAGGGGACTAGCGGACTACAATGAGCAGTTCTTC CASSLYRGLADYNEQFF TRBJ2-1 TRBV6-1 few TRBD2
TGCAGTGCTAGACGTAGCGGGAGGGTCGAGCAGTACTTC CSARRSGRVEQYF TRBJ2-7 TRBV20-1 many TRBD2
TGTGCCAGCAGTTTGCGACAGGGACTAGCGGGGAACACCGGGGAGCTGTTTTTT CASSLRQGLAGNTGELFF TRBJ2-2 TRBV6-2/TRBV6-3 few TRBD2
TGTGCCAGCAGCCCCGGGGGGTTTGAAAAACTGTTTTTT CASSPGGFEKLFF TRBJ1-4 TRBV12-3/TRBV12-4 few NA
TGTGCCAGCAGGAGGTGGGTCAATGAGCAGTTCTTC CASRRWVNEQFF TRBJ2-1 TRBV6-1 NA NA
TGTGCCAGCAGTTACCATAGCGGGGATAGCACAGATACGCAGTATTTT CASSYHSGDSTDTQYF TRBJ2-3 TRBV28 many TRBD2
TGTGCCAGCAGCTCCCGGGACTTTAGCACAGATACGCAGTATTTT CASSSRDFSTDTQYF TRBJ2-3 TRBV7-9 NA NA
TGTGCCAGCAGACTCACGGGAGGGCTCGAGCAGTACTTC CASRLTGGLEQYF TRBJ2-7 TRBV28 many TRBD2
TGCAGTGCTAGATTGGCTATAGCGGGAGGGCATAATGAGCAGTTCTTC CSARLAIAGGHNEQFF TRBJ2-1 TRBV20-1 few TRBD2
TGCGCCAGCAGCTCCCCGGAGGGCGCGGTCGGGGAGCTGTTTTTT CASSSPEGAVGELFF TRBJ2-2 TRBV5-1 many NA
TGCAGCGTTGAAAAGACCCCCGGGACAGGTGGCTACGAGCAGTACTTC CSVEKTPGTGGYEQYF TRBJ2-7 TRBV29-1 many TRBD1
TGCGCCAGCAGCCAAGATAAAATGGGGAACGGGCCCCAGCATTTT CASSQDKMGNGPQHF TRBJ1-5 TRBV4-1 NA NA
TGTGCCAGCAGGCAACAGGGGAGAAGGGGGGAAGCTTTCTTT CASRQQGRRGEAFF TRBJ1-1 TRBV28 many TRBD1
TGTGCCAGCAGTTTAGGTCTGGGGACTAGCGGGGTTTGGAGCTCCTACGAGCAGTACTTC CASSLGLGTSGVWSSYEQYF TRBJ2-7 TRBV27 few TRBD2
TGTGCCAGCAGTCCCACCCCCTCTAGGGCCGAGCAGTACTTC CASSPTPSRAEQYF TRBJ2-7 TRBV28 many NA
TGTGCTAGTGGTTTGGTCCACCCTCCGGGACAGTTCAGTTATAGCAATCAGCCCCAGCATTTT CASGLVHPPGQFSYSNQPQHF TRBJ1-5 TRBV12-5 few TRBD1
TGTGCCAGCAGCTTATTTCGATCATCGCTAGACACAGATACGCAGTATTTT CASSLFRSSLDTDTQYF TRBJ2-3 TRBV7-2 NA NA
TGTGCCAGCAGTGACGATGGGGAGGCCGGGGAGCTGTTTTTT CASSDDGEAGELFF TRBJ2-2 TRBV6-4 NA NA
TGCGCCACCTCGACAGGGGGGAACACTGAAGCTTTCTTT CATSTGGNTEAFF TRBJ1-1 TRBV10-1 many TRBD1
TGCGCCAGCAGCTTCCAGGGCTTACAAGAGACCCAGTACTTC CASSFQGLQETQYF TRBJ2-5 TRBV5-1 few NA
TGTGCCAGCAGTGAACCCGATCGGATACGGGGCTACACCTTC CASSEPDRIRGYTF TRBJ1-2 TRBV25-1 NA NA
TGTGCCAGCTCAGGGGTTAGGGACACTGAAGCTTTCTTT CASSGVRDTEAFF TRBJ1-1 TRBV6-1 many NA
TGTGCCAGCAGCCATTCTGGGGGAGATACGCAGTATTTT CASSHSGGDTQYF TRBJ2-3 TRBV7-3 few NA
TGCGCCAGCAGCCAAAAAGAGGTCCAAGAGACCCAGTACTTC CASSQKEVQETQYF TRBJ2-5 TRBV4-1 NA NA
TGTGCCAGCAGCTTGACAGGGCGTGCAGATACGCAGTATTTT CASSLTGRADTQYF TRBJ2-3 TRBV7-2 few TRBD1
TGTGCCAGCAGTTCCTCGGGGCGCACAGGCTACGAGCAGTACTTC CASSSSGRTGYEQYF TRBJ2-7 TRBV6-2/TRBV6-3 many NA
TGCAGTGCTAGAGGGGCGCAGAGCGGGAGCCTGAGCGCAGATACGCAGTATTTT CSARGAQSGSLSADTQYF TRBJ2-3 TRBV20-1 many TRBD2
TGTGCCAGCCGTTTCCTGGCTAGCGGGGGTCAAGAGACCCAGTACTTC CASRFLASGGQETQYF TRBJ2-5 TRBV27 NA TRBD2
TGTGCCAGCAGCTTAAGGGTGACAGGGGTCCAAGAGACCCAGTACTTC CASSLRVTGVQETQYF TRBJ2-5 TRBV7-9 NA TRBD1
TGCAGCGTAGGGAATCCGGGACAGGCTTACCACGAGCAGTACTTC CSVGNPGQAYHEQYF TRBJ2-7 TRBV29-1 NA TRBD1
TGCGCCAGCAGCCTCCGACAGGGGGCTAAGTGGACTGAAGCTTTCTTT CASSLRQGAKWTEAFF TRBJ1-1 TRBV4-1 NA TRBD1
TGTGCCAGCAGCCTAGAGTACGGGAGCTCCTACAATGAGCAGTTCTTC CASSLEYGSSYNEQFF TRBJ2-1 TRBV13 NA NA
TGCAGTGCTACGGGCGTGGGAGAATCATGGAATGAGCAGTTCTTC CSATGVGESWNEQFF TRBJ2-1 TRBV20-1 NA NA
TGTGCCAGTAGTATAAGACTAGGACCGATAGCCAAAAACATTCAGTACTTC CASSIRLGPIAKNIQYF TRBJ2-4 TRBV19 NA NA
TGTGCCAGCAGCCCCAATCCGGGACAGAGTGCATACGAGCAGTACTTC CASSPNPGQSAYEQYF TRBJ2-7 TRBV5-6 NA TRBD1
TGTGCCAGCAGCTTCGAGGGGGGGGCGGACGAGCAGTACTTC CASSFEGGADEQYF TRBJ2-7 TRBV11-2 NA NA
TGTGCCAGCAGTTTCTCCGGGACTAGCGGCGTCACAGATACGCAGTATTTT CASSFSGTSGVTDTQYF TRBJ2-3 TRBV6-2/TRBV6-3 NA TRBD2
TGTGCCAGCAGTAAGACTAGCGGGAGGTCCTACGAGCAGTACTTC CASSKTSGRSYEQYF TRBJ2-7 TRBV2 NA TRBD2
TGTGCCTGGAGTGCCACGAGTAGGGGTTCCTACAATGAGCAGTTCTTC CAWSATSRGSYNEQFF TRBJ2-1 TRBV30 many NA
NA CASILEDTQYF TRBJ2-3 TRBV6-4 NA NA
TGTGCCAGCAGCCACGACCGGACTAACTACGAGCAGTACTTC CASSHDRTNYEQYF TRBJ2-7 TRBV11-1 NA NA
TGTGCCAGCAGTGTAGGTAGGGGACTCGCCTACGAGCAGTACTTC CASSVGRGLAYEQYF TRBJ2-7 TRBV9 NA NA
TGTGCCAGCAGCCCCAGCCAACTAGCGGCGAATGAGCAGTTCTTC CASSPSQLAANEQFF TRBJ2-1 TRBV3-1 NA TRBD2
TGTGCCAGCATTGGCGTCGGACTAGCGGGAGCGGGCACAGATACGCAGTATTTT CASIGVGLAGAGTDTQYF TRBJ2-3 TRBV2 few TRBD2
TGTGCCATCAGAGGTGATGGGGGTCTCGGAAGCAATCAGCCCCAGCATTTT CAIRGDGGLGSNQPQHF TRBJ1-5 TRBV10-3 many NA
TGTGCCAGCAGCCCACCGGGACTAGCAGACTACAATGAGCAGTTCTTC CASSPPGLADYNEQFF TRBJ2-1 TRBV7-9 few TRBD2
TGTGCCAGCAGTTCCCATAGCGGGAGTGTCCAAGAGACCCAGTACTTC CASSSHSGSVQETQYF TRBJ2-5 TRBV6-1 many TRBD2
TGTGCCAGCTCACCACAAAGTGGGTATAATTCACCCCTCCACTTT CASSPQSGYNSPLHF TRBJ1-6 TRBV18 many NA
TGTGCCAGCAGCTTAGATCAACGGCCTCTCACAGATACGCAGTATTTT CASSLDQRPLTDTQYF TRBJ2-3 TRBV11-3 few NA
TGCAGCGGACGGCTAGCGGGAGGAAATGAGCAGTTCTTC CSGRLAGGNEQFF TRBJ2-1 TRBV29-1 many TRBD2
TGTGCCAGCACCTCTGGGACAGGGGTAGAGACCCAGTACTTC CASTSGTGVETQYF TRBJ2-5 TRBV28 many TRBD1
TGTGCCAGCAGCTTAAGACAGACTGAAGCTTTCTTT CASSLRQTEAFF TRBJ1-1 TRBV13 few NA